These 4 T cell receptor beta chains were all obtained from the same sample, sequenced in a study of T-cell reconstitution after alpha-beta-depleted transplantation in children. The TCRbeta library incorporated unique molecular identifiers. One entry per CDR3 protein, called by TCRdb with MiXCR from the PCR reads. The sample records over 90,000 distinct CDR3 sequences, over 6% being singletons. Specimen: PBMCs, collected before TCRalphabeta/CD19-depleted stem cell transplant. The source is a boy aged 2-15 years with acute lymphoblastic leukemia, due to receive a stem cell transplant.

The chain employs TRBV6-5 and TRBJ2-4; maybe TRBD1 (5 bases). V shed 0 bases and J shed 3 bases, with 12 bases lying between them. CDR1 MNHEY and CDR2 SVGAGI come from the germline V gene. The length of the CDR3 is 16 residues. CDR3 region: CASSYSPQELKNIQYF. In DNA form, the CDR3 reads TGTGCCAGCAGTTACTCCCCACAGGAACTCAAAAACATTCAGTACTTC.

This clonotype has at least ten counts. V gene TRBV7-9 combines with J gene TRBJ1-6; weak D call: TRBD1 (5 bases). Looked up from germline, CDR1 is SEHNR and CDR2 is FQNEAQ (reference sequence). The V and J ends lost 7 bases and 10 bases respectively, with 14 bases between them. The CDR3 has 13 residues. The CDR3 loop is CASTGQGRSPLHF. CDR3 coding DNA: TGTGCCAGCACCGGACAAGGGCGATCACCCCTCCACTTT.

The V and J genes are TRBV28 and TRBJ2-3; 9 bases are a match to TRBD2. V lost 5 bases to trimming and J lost 4 bases; unmatched junction nucleotides: 10. Germline V gene data show CDR1 as MDHEN and CDR2 as SYDVKM. The CDR3 runs to 16 residues. The CDR3 here is CASSGLAGPRPDTQYF. The CDR3 DNA is TGTGCCAGCAGTGGGCTAGCGGGACCCCGTCCAGATACGCAGTATTTT.

This clonotype has only a few counts. The CDR3 bases are TGTGCCAGCAGCCGCAAACAGTACTCCGGCTCTGGAAACACCATATATTTT. It yields the protein CASSRKQYSGSGNTIYF. This chain connects TRBV3-1 to TRBJ1-3; D unresolved. Trimming took off 4 bases at V and 0 bases at J, with 16 bases between the two ends. Germline V gene data show CDR1 as LGHDT and CDR2 as YNNKEL (reference sequence). This CDR3 spans 17 amino acids.